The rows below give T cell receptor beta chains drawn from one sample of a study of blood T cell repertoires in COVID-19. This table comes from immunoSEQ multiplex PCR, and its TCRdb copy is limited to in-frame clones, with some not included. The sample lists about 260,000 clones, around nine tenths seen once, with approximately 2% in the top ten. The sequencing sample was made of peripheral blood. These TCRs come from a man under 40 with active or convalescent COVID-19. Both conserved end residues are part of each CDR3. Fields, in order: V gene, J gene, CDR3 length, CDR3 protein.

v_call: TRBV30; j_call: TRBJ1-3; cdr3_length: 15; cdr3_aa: CAWETRQGVTDTIYF
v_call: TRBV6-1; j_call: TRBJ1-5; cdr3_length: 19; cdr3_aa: CASSGRDSSAIYSNQPQHF
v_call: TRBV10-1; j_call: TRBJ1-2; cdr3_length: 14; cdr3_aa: CASSQQGADYGYTF
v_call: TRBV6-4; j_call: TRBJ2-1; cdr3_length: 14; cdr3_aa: CASSVGGDNNEQFF
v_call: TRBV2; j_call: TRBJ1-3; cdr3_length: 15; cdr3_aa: CASSSQGFTGNTIYF
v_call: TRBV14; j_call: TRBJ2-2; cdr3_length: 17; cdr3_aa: CASSHRGAGVRSGELFF
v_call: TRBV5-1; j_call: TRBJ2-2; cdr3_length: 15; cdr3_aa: CASSTPGQGSGELFF
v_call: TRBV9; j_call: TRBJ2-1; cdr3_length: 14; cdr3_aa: CASSVGGTENEQFF
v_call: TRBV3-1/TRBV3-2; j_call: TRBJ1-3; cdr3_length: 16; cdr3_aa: CASSHWTTGSGNTIYF
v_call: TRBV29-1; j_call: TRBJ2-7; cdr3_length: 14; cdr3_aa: CSVGRQGQTNEQYF
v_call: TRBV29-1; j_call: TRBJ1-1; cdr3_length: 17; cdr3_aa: CSALPGTGIHLGTEAFF
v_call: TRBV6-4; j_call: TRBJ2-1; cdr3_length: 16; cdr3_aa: CAKHSPGHLAYNEQFF
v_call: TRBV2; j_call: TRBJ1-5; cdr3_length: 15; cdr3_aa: CASSRIQFEDQPQHF
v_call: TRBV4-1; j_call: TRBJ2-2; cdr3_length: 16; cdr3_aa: CASSQDGTPNTGELFF
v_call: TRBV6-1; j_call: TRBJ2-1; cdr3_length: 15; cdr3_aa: CASSEALAGANEQFF
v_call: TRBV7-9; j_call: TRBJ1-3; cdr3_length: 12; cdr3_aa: CASSSLGNTIYF
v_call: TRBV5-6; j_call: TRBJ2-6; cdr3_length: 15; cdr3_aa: CASSPGLSGANVLTF
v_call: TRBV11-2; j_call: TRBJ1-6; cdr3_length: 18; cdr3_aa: CASSPFSWGGSYNSPLHF
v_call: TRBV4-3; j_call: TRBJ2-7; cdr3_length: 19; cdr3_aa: CASSLKRGTSGGPRYEQYF
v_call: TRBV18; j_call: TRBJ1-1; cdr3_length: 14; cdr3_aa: CASSPDRVNPEAFF
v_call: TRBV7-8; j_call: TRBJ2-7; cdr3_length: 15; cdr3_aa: CASSHYREASYEQYF
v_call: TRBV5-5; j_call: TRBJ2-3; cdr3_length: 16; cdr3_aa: CASSRGTSGLTDTQYF
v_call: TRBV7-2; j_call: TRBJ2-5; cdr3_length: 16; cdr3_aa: CASSLARDLIQETQYF
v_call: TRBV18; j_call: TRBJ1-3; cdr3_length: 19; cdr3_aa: CASSALTTGSRREENTIYF
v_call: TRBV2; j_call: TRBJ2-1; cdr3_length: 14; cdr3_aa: CASSGEGTYNEQFF
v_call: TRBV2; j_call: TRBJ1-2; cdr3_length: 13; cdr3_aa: CASREDRDGGYTF
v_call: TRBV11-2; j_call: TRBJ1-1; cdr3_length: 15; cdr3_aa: CASSTRQGGNTEAFF
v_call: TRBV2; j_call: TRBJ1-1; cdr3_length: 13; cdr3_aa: CASSDAGGTEAFF
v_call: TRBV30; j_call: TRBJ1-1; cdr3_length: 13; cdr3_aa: CAWRDLGGTEAFF
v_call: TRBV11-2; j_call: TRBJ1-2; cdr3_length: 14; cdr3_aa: CASSLTDSYYGYTF
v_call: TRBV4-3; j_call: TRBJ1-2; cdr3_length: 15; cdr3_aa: CASSQDQGSLGGYTF
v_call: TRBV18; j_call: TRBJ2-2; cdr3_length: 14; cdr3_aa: CASSPPGETGELFF
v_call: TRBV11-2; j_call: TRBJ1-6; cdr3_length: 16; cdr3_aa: CASSLAMIGTLTPLHF
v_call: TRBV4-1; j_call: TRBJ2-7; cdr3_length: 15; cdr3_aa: CASSQGTGGNYEQYF
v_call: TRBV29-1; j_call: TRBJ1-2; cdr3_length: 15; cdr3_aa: CSVVEALSSNYGYTF
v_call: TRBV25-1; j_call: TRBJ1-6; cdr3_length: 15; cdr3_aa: CASSEGGPSGSPLHF
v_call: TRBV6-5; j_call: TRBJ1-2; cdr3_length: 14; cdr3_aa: CASSYSPGPTGYTF
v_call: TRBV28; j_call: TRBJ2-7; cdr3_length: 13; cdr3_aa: CASRDLGTNEQYF
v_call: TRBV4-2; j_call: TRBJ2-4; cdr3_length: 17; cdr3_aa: CASSQDPTPGLVRIQYF
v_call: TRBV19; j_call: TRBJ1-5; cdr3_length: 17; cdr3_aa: CASSIPTGGYSNQPQHF
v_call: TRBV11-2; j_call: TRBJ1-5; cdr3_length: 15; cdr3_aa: CASSLRTGAQWPQHF
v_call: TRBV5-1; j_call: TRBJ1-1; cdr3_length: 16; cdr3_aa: CASSLDRTKGGTEAFF
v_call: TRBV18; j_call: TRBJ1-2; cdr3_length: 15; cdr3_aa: CASSTQAQEPYGYTF
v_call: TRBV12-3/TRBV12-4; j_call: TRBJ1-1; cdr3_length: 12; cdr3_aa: CASSSGESEAFF
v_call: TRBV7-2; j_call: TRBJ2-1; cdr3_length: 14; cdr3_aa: CASHGGLAVYEQFF
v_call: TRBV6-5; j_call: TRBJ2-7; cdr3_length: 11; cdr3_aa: CASSGQYEQYF
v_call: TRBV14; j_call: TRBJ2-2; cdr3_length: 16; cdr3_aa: CASSQDRPGGTGELFF
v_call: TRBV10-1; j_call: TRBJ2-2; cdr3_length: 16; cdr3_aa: CASSESGLAGSGELFF
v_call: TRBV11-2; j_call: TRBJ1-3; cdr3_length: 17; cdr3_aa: CASSPLMGKNSGNTIYF
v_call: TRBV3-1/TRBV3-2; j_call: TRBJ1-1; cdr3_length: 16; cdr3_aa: CASSQFGGGQVTEAFF
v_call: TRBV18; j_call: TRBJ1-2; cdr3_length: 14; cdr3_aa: CASSPGTGGYGYTF
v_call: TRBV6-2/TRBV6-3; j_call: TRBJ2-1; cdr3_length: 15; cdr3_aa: CASSYGLAGGLEQFF
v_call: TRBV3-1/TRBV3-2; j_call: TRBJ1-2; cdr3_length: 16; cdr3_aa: CASSRNPGTGRNGYTF